These T cell receptor beta chains were read from a single sample in a study of radiotherapy plus CTLA-4 blockade in lung cancer. The assay was immunoSEQ multiplex PCR, and TCRdb's table has in-frame clones only and misses some. This sample has approximately 40,000 clones, with 80% to 90% found just once. This material consisted of peripheral blood, taken from a patient treated with radiotherapy plus ipilimumab. The origin of the receptors is a human donor with non-small cell lung cancer whose response to radiotherapy plus ipilimumab could not be evaluated. Each CDR3 is given with its conserved first and last residue. Fields, in order: CDR3 protein, J gene, V gene.

cdr3_aa: CASSPPGLAGAYEQYF; j_call: TRBJ2-7; v_call: TRBV18
cdr3_aa: CASSKPESYEQYF; j_call: TRBJ2-7; v_call: TRBV28
cdr3_aa: CATSSVDEQYF; j_call: TRBJ2-7; v_call: TRBV6-5
cdr3_aa: CASSPGLAGGQETQYF; j_call: TRBJ2-5; v_call: TRBV5-1
cdr3_aa: CASSLATGVVYEQYF; j_call: TRBJ2-7; v_call: TRBV7-2
cdr3_aa: CASSQDGDPGGHTGELFF; j_call: TRBJ2-2; v_call: TRBV4-2
cdr3_aa: CASSELWTSGPRRLNEQYF; j_call: TRBJ2-7; v_call: TRBV6-1
cdr3_aa: CASRRGLVDEQFF; j_call: TRBJ2-1; v_call: TRBV25-1
cdr3_aa: CASSPQAQGPEAFF; j_call: TRBJ1-1; v_call: TRBV18
cdr3_aa: CASSFGSIASQPQHF; j_call: TRBJ1-5; v_call: TRBV28
cdr3_aa: CASSERRGGTDTQYF; j_call: TRBJ2-3; v_call: TRBV2
cdr3_aa: CASGLGGVNTGELFF; j_call: TRBJ2-2; v_call: TRBV12-5
cdr3_aa: CASSQEGGTNEQFF; j_call: TRBJ2-1; v_call: TRBV4-2
cdr3_aa: CASSLVGGGTGWYEQYF; j_call: TRBJ2-7; v_call: TRBV7-2
cdr3_aa: CASSQVGKGQGADEQYF; j_call: TRBJ2-7; v_call: TRBV4-1
cdr3_aa: CASRGRGLANTGELFF; j_call: TRBJ2-2; v_call: TRBV27
cdr3_aa: CASSSRGAYYEQYF; j_call: TRBJ2-7; v_call: TRBV28
cdr3_aa: CASSSGTRITGELFF; j_call: TRBJ2-2; v_call: TRBV5-8
cdr3_aa: CASTEPGQILRAFF; j_call: TRBJ1-1; v_call: TRBV28
cdr3_aa: CASSPLGLTTNSGANVLTF; j_call: TRBJ2-6; v_call: TRBV18
cdr3_aa: CASSLEVKGASAEAFF; j_call: TRBJ1-1; v_call: TRBV11-2
cdr3_aa: CASGQGTYEQYF; j_call: TRBJ2-7; v_call: TRBV6-6
cdr3_aa: CASGSPGLTYNEQFF; j_call: TRBJ2-1; v_call: TRBV11-2
cdr3_aa: CASSPGTGHYGYTF; j_call: TRBJ1-2; v_call: TRBV7-9
cdr3_aa: CASGQGLMDTQYF; j_call: TRBJ2-3; v_call: TRBV2
cdr3_aa: CASSLMPRSERFF; j_call: TRBJ1-1; v_call: TRBV7-3
cdr3_aa: CASDRGGLNGYTF; j_call: TRBJ1-2; v_call: TRBV18
cdr3_aa: CASSFERGGWKTQYF; j_call: TRBJ2-5; v_call: TRBV5-6
cdr3_aa: CASTSGGTYEQYF; j_call: TRBJ2-7; v_call: TRBV7-9
cdr3_aa: CASSTTGDANYGYTF; j_call: TRBJ1-2; v_call: TRBV19
cdr3_aa: CASSPTGGVGARGSYEQYF; j_call: TRBJ2-7; v_call: TRBV28
cdr3_aa: CASSAGLAGGNEQFF; j_call: TRBJ2-1; v_call: TRBV7-9
cdr3_aa: CASVDRQMNTEAFF; j_call: TRBJ1-1; v_call: TRBV28
cdr3_aa: CASSFGGVADTQYF; j_call: TRBJ2-3; v_call: TRBV28
cdr3_aa: CASSKGRQGAANTGELFF; j_call: TRBJ2-2; v_call: TRBV5-1
cdr3_aa: CASSLTTTSGFYEQYF; j_call: TRBJ2-7; v_call: TRBV7-2
cdr3_aa: CASSLGGGSVYEQYF; j_call: TRBJ2-7; v_call: TRBV5-6
cdr3_aa: CASSEKVAGFGLNTEAFF; j_call: TRBJ1-1; v_call: TRBV7-9
cdr3_aa: CATSRQSQGRQPQHF; j_call: TRBJ1-5; v_call: TRBV15
cdr3_aa: CASSHPGLAGGPRSETQYF; j_call: TRBJ2-5; v_call: TRBV4-1
cdr3_aa: CASSRGQGLSSYNEQFF; j_call: TRBJ2-1; v_call: TRBV11-2